The sequence of this T cell receptor (beta chain) was determined in a study of CD8 T cells in Susac syndrome. This clonotype was observed once. Random hexamers served to reverse transcribe roughly 0.5 to 1 ug RNA. Amplification of TCR beta CDR3 across 54 Vbeta and 13 Jbeta was performed with immunoSEQ multiplex PCR. MiXCR, run by TCRdb on the immunoSEQ multiplex PCR reads, gives a single entry per CDR3 protein. The data hold 250,000 to 300,000 distinct CDR3 sequences, with approximately 85% observed a single time. TCR beta sequencing was performed on blood CD8+ and CD4+ T cells. The multiple sclerosis controls were treatment-naive patients, and their relapsing-remitting disease was stable or active. V was trimmed by 7 bases and J by 0 bases, leaving 14 bases between them. The CDR3 sequence is 15 residues long. Germline loops: CDR1 MDHEN, CDR2 SYDVKM.

The chain employs TRBV28 and TRBJ2-3, with D unresolved. The sequenced sample was CD8+ T cells from PBMCs. The receptor's source is a human donor with multiple sclerosis. The CDR3 is CASNTILTSTDTQYF. The CDR3 nucleotides read TGTGCCAGCAATACGATTCTTACTAGCACAGATACGCAGTATTTT.